This is a list of T cell receptor beta chains from one sample in a study of T-cell reconstitution after alpha-beta-depleted transplantation in children. Each CDR3 protein is one row after TCRdb ran MiXCR on the PCR reads. Of about 370,000 distinct CDR3 sequences detected, just over 20% appear once; the ten largest clones hold 3.8%. This material consisted of PBMCs from the stem cell graft donor, taken from the stem cell graft. These receptors all come from a human donor who donated a stem cell graft to a child with acute myeloid leukemia. Each CDR3 is given with its conserved first and last residue.

v_call | cdr3_aa
TRBV15 | CATSRDFSVSSSLHF
TRBV20-1 | CSAGPLARNSYNEQFF
TRBV5-1 | CASSPGTSGREQFF
TRBV6-5 | CASSSTLNEQFF
TRBV4-2 | CASSQTAPGQGAYEQYF
TRBV24-1 | CATSETEYEQFF
TRBV20-1 | CSASLGYQETQYF
TRBV20-1 | CSARDETSGSIDTQYF
TRBV4-1 | CASSQDLVSRSSFTKQYF
TRBV20-1 | CSAHGTSFPYEQYF
TRBV7-8 | CASSTAPLEDGGYEQYF
TRBV12-3/TRBV12-4 | CASSARILGNEQFF
TRBV28 | CASSLGRRLSSYNEQFF
TRBV18 | CASSPIAGVTDTQYF
TRBV11-2 | CASSFWRELGTDTQYF
TRBV29-1 | CSVLGSGSVNEQFF
TRBV20-1 | CSASDQVWGNTGELFF
TRBV5-1 | CASSPGLAHANTGELFF
TRBV29-1 | CSVALDRAKNTEAFF
TRBV5-1 | CASSSSDRRNTEAFF
TRBV11-2 | CASSIRGLAGGHEQYF
TRBV4-3 | CASSSTSGRAYEQYF
TRBV5-1 | CASSAGLAGVREVFF
TRBV13 | CASSAGLAGVGSYEQYF
TRBV21-1 | CASDVWLLGETGAPNYGYTF
TRBV29-1 | CSVGGLNTEAFF
TRBV6-5 | CASSPGSLQGIYNEQFF
TRBV5-1 | CASSLGAGEAFF
TRBV29-1 | CSARQGGHEQYF
TRBV6-1 | CASSGVVYEKLFF
TRBV6-1 | CASSEIGLASGETQYF
TRBV28 | CASSLWETSGTDTQYF
TRBV12-3/TRBV12-4 | CASGGGSGNQPQHF
TRBV29-1 | CSVARDSLYEQYF
TRBV20-1 | CSALRGGNNEQFF
TRBV10-2 | CASSQLPGQGAQTNTGELFF
TRBV15 | CATSGSSGQGAYEQYF
TRBV7-9 | CASSLADRTDTQYF
TRBV6-6 | CASSYEQNTEAFF
TRBV5-1 | CASSPQSGTSGRASSDTQYF
TRBV29-1 | CSVDMPRGPPDTQYF
TRBV3-1 | CASSQTTGFYGYTF